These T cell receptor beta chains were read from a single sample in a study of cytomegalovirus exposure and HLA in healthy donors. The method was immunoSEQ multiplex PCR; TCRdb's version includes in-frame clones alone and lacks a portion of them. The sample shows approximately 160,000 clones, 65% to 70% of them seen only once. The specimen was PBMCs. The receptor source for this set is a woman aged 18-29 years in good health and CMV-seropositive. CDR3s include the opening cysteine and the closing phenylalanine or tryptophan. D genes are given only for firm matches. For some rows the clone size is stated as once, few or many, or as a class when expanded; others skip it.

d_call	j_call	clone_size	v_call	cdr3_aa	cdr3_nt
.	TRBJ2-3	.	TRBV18	CASSPMESTDTQYF	TGTGCCAGCTCACCAATGGAGAGCACAGATACGCAGTATTTT
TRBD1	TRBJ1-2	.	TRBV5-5	CASSLAAGGDYGYTF	TGTGCCAGCAGCTTGGCCGCAGGGGGCGACTATGGCTACACCTTC
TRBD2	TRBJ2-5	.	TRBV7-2	CASSLMRAGGKETQYF	TGTGCCAGCAGCTTAATGAGGGCGGGGGGAAAAGAGACCCAGTACTTC
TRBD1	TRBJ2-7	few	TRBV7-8	CASSWDRAYEQYF	TGTGCCAGCAGCTGGGACAGAGCCTACGAGCAGTACTTC
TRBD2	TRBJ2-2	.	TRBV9	CASGGGPHSVTGELFF	TGTGCCAGCGGGGGGGGACCCCACTCAGTCACCGGGGAGCTGTTTTTT
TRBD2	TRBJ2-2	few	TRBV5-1	CASSLDPAGNTGELFF	TGCGCCAGCAGCTTGGATCCAGCGGGAAACACCGGGGAGCTGTTTTTT
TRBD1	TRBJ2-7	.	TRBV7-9	CASRDRVGEQYF	TGTGCCAGCAGGGACAGGGTCGGCGAGCAGTACTTC
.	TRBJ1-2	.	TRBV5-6	CASSLGGALGYTF	TGTGCCAGCAGCCTAGGGGGGGCGCTCGGCTACACCTTC
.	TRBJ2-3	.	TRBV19	CASSILLAGADTQYF	TGTGCCAGTAGTATACTTCTAGCCGGGGCAGATACGCAGTATTTT
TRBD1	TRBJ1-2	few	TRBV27	CASRPWPTGDDYTF	TGTGCCAGCAGGCCGTGGCCGACAGGGGATGACTACACCTTC
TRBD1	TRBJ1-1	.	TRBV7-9	CASSLVGGMNTEAFF	TGTGCCAGCAGCTTAGTAGGGGGCATGAACACTGAAGCTTTCTTT
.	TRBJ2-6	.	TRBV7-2	CASSLFKGEPLWANVLTF	TGTGCCAGCAGCTTATTCAAGGGGGAGCCGCTCTGGGCCAACGTCCTGACTTTC
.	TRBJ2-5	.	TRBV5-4	CASSLVGFQETQYF	TGTGCCAGCAGCTTGGTTGGCTTTCAAGAGACCCAGTACTTC
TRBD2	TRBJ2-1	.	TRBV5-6	CASSTSGGASSYNEQFF	TGTGCCAGCAGCACTAGCGGGGGGGCCAGCTCCTACAATGAGCAGTTCTTC
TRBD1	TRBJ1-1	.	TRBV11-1	CASSDPTGGTEAFF	TGTGCCAGCAGCGACCCGACAGGGGGCACTGAAGCTTTCTTT
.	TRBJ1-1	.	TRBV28	CASTFETANTEAFF	TGTGCCAGCACCTTCGAAACAGCGAACACTGAAGCTTTCTTT
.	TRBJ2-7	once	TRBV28	CASSLRAGGFYEQYF	TGTGCCAGCAGTTTACGGGCCGGGGGATTCTACGAGCAGTACTTC
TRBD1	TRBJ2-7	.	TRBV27	CASSSYPGQGYEQYF	TGTGCCAGCAGTTCCTATCCGGGACAGGGTTACGAGCAGTACTTC
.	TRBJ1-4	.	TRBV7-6	CASSQYRATNEKLFF	TGTGCCAGCAGCCAGTACAGGGCAACTAATGAAAAACTGTTTTTT
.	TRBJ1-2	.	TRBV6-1	CASRGSSTDFYGYTF	TGTGCCAGCAGGGGTAGTTCGACTGATTTCTATGGCTACACCTTC
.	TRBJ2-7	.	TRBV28	CASSVTTLLEEQYF	TGTGCCAGCAGCGTGACTACCCTCCTAGAAGAGCAGTACTTC
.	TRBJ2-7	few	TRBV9	CASSVGRGEQYF	TGTGCCAGCAGCGTAGGGCGAGGGGAGCAGTACTTC
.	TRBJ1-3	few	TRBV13	CASSYAASHISRDSGNTIYF	TGTGCCAGCAGCTATGCCGCATCTCATATTTCCCGGGATTCTGGAAACACCATATATTTT
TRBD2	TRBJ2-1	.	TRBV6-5	CASSFSGRDNEQFF	TGTGCCAGCAGTTTTAGCGGGAGGGACAATGAGCAGTTCTTC
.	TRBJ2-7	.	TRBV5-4	CASSFSLAHEQYF	TGTGCCAGCAGCTTTAGTCTAGCCCACGAGCAGTACTTC
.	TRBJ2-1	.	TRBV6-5	CASSYSFARRHNEQFF	TGTGCCAGCAGTTACAGCTTCGCCCGGAGGCACAATGAGCAGTTCTTC
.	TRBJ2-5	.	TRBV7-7	CASSPYRGQQETQYF	TGTGCTAGCAGCCCCTACCGTGGACAGCAAGAGACCCAGTACTTC
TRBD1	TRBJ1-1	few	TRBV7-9	CASTSGQGDNTEAFF	TGTGCCAGCACCTCGGGACAGGGGGACAACACTGAAGCTTTCTTT
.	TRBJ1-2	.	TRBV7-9	CASSLSGPEGNYGYTF	TGTGCCAGCAGCTTAAGCGGGCCCGAGGGGAACTATGGCTACACCTTC
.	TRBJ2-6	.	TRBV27	CASSPLPSSGANVLTF	TGTGCCAGCAGTCCCCTTCCGTCCTCTGGGGCCAACGTCCTGACTTTC
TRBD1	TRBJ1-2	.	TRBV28	CAASSSGTVYGYTF	TGTGCCGCCAGCAGTTCCGGGACAGTCTATGGCTACACCTTC
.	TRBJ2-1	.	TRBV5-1	CASGNLGGYNEQFF	TGCGCCAGCGGCAACTTGGGCGGGTACAATGAGCAGTTCTTC
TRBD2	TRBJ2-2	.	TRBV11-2	CASSSIAGVSGELFF	TGTGCCAGCAGCTCCATAGCGGGAGTGAGCGGGGAGCTGTTTTTT
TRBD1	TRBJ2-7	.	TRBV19	CASSPGQGAGYEQYF	TGTGCCAGTAGTCCCGGACAGGGGGCGGGGTACGAGCAGTACTTC
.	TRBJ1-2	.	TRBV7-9	CASSLGTSHYGYTF	TGTGCCAGCAGCTTAGGGACATCCCACTATGGCTACACCTTC
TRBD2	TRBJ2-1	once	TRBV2	CASSGTSGGVKEQFF	TGTGCCAGCAGTGGGACTAGCGGGGGGGTTAAGGAGCAGTTCTTC
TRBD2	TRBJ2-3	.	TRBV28	CASPRAGGTPFSTDTQYF	TGTGCCAGCCCCCGAGCGGGAGGGACGCCCTTTAGCACAGATACGCAGTATTTT
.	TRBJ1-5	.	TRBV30	CAWSSLERQPQHF	TGTGCCTGGAGTTCGTTGGAGAGACAGCCCCAGCATTTT
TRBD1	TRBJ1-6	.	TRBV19	CASSMRQGNSPLHF	TGTGCCAGTAGTATGAGACAGGGAAATTCACCCCTCCACTTT
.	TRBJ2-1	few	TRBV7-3	CASSLFRGRKNNEQFF	TGTGCCAGCAGCTTATTCAGGGGGAGGAAAAACAATGAGCAGTTCTTC
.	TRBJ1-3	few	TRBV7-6	CASGPSLLSGNTIYF	TGTGCCAGCGGTCCTAGCCTACTCTCTGGAAACACCATATATTTT
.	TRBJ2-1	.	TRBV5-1	CASSFSNEQFF	TGCGCCAGCAGCTTTTCAAATGAGCAGTTCTTC
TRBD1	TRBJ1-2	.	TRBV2	CASRVETGDYGYTF	TGTGCCAGCAGAGTTGAGACAGGGGACTATGGCTACACCTTC
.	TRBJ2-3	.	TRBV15	CATQFAGTDTQYF	TGTGCCACGCAGTTTGCCGGCACAGATACGCAGTATTTT
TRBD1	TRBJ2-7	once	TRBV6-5	CASSYRDRDYEQYF	TGTGCCAGCAGTTACCGGGACAGAGACTACGAGCAGTACTTC
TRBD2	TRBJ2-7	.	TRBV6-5	CASSTGGNEQYF	TGTGCCAGCAGTACGGGGGGGAACGAGCAGTACTTC
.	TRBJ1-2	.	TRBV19	CASSPPRGSNYGYTF	TGTGCCAGTAGTCCCCCGCGGGGATCCAACTATGGCTACACCTTC
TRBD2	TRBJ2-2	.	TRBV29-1	CSVGQRESTGELFF	TGCAGCGTTGGGCAGCGGGAGTCCACCGGGGAGCTGTTTTTT
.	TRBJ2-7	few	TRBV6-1	CASRRSGLAYEQYF	TGTGCCAGCAGACGGAGCGGGTTAGCCTACGAGCAGTACTTC